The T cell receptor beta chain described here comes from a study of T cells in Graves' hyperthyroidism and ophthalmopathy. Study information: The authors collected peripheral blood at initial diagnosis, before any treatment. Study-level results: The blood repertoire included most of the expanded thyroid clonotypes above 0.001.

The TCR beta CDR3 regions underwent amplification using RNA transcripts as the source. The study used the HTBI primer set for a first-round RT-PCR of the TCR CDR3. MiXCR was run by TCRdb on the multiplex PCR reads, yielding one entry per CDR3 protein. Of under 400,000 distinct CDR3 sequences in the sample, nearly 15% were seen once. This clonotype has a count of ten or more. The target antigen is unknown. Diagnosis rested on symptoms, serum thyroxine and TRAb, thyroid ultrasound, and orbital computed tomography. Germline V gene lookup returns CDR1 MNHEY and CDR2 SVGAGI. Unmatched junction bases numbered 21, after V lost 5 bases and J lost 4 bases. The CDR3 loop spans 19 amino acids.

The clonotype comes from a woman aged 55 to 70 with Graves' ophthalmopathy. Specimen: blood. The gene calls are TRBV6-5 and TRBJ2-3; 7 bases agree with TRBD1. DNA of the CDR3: TGTGCCAGCAGTACCCGACAGGGATGGGATGCCCAGGCTGCAGATACGCAGTATTTT. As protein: CASSTRQGWDAQAADTQYF.